This T cell receptor (beta chain) was recorded in a study of cytomegalovirus exposure and HLA in healthy donors. Study-level background: The same platform was used for the 110 or so validation repertoires and the roughly 730 first-cohort repertoires, a later analysis reported.

Concerning this clone itself: Its antigen is still unknown.

From the 120-subject validation cohort, which was separate from the roughly 710-subject first cohort, the donors were drawn. The study's findings and limits: It was 150 or so TCR beta chains that were listed as cytomegalovirus-associated.

CDR1 SGHDN and CDR2 FVKESK come from the germline V gene. This CDR3 spans 17 amino acids. V dropped 3 bases and J dropped 6; count of bases not matched to a gene: 15. Measured with immunoSEQ multiplex PCR; TCRdb has only the in-frame clones, and not every one. This sample has around 99,000 clones, with 88% found just once. Sequencing input: PBMCs. The receptor was isolated from a woman aged 18-29 years in good health and CMV-seronegative. The chain combines TRBV14 with TRBJ2-3; 7 bases are a match to TRBD2. CDR3 coding DNA: TGTGCCAGCAGCCACCTCCCTGGGGGAGGGATCCTCGATACGCAGTATTTT. It specifies CASSHLPGGGILDTQYF.